This T cell receptor (beta chain) appears in the sequencing data of a study of blood T cell repertoires in COVID-19. The overall study: COVID-19 samples, acute and convalescent, were from the United States, Italy and Spain.

Only a few counts were recorded for this clone. V was pared by 3 bases and J by 10 bases, with 13 bases between. Germline-derived CDR1 and CDR2 are SGDLS and YYNGEE. The CDR3 is 12 amino acids. As processed by the authors: Using reference gene primer amplification, nucleated cell counts were estimated. Assay: immunoSEQ multiplex PCR; the TCRdb copy retains only in-frame clones and omits some. From that table come the V and J calls and clone size; the DNA was used to work out D and trimming. The table lists 300,000 to 350,000 clones, around 80% of them singletons, with about 3% in the top ten. Sequenced sample: peripheral blood. The chain links TRBV9 to TRBJ1-1; a weak D match, TRBD1 (6 bases). The clonotype comes from a man under 40 with active or convalescent COVID-19. CDR3: CASSGQVDRAFF. The CDR3 region has the DNA TGTGCCAGCAGCGGACAGGTTGATAGAGCTTTCTTT.